The sequence of this TCR beta chain was determined in a study of blood T cell repertoires in COVID-19. Study at large: The origin of the acute and convalescent COVID-19 samples was the United States, Italy and Spain. T cells, B-cell-depleted T cells, or PBMCs provided the cDNA or gDNA that served as material.

The CDR3 sequence is 15 residues long. V gave up 4 bases and J gave up 6 bases; unmatched junction bases: 6. Germline V gene sequence: CDR1 SGHVS, CDR2 FQNEAQ. The authors' processing: Reference gene primers were amplified, and this amplification served to estimate nucleated cell counts. TCRdb's copy holds only in-frame clones and misses some; the assay was immunoSEQ multiplex PCR. V, J and clone size are those of that table, while D and trimming were read from the DNA. The sample lists about 260,000 clones, more than 75% seen once, with around 2.5% in the top ten. The sequencing sample was made of peripheral blood. This TCR was recovered from a woman between 45 and 60 years old with acute or convalescent COVID-19. V gene TRBV7-8 combines with J gene TRBJ1-4; 9 bases align to TRBD1. The CDR3 here is CASSSWTGDHEKLFF. DNA for the CDR3: TGTGCCAGCAGCTCGTGGACAGGGGACCATGAAAAACTGTTTTTT.